Listed below are T cell receptor beta chains from one sample, sequenced in a study of human T cells and chemical hapten exposure. Using its own MiXCR run on the RACE reads, TCRdb lists one record per CDR3 protein. The sample lists 380,000 or so distinct CDR3 sequences; approximately 4.4% were seen once. The sequencing here drew on whole blood, taken in connection with sensitization to the hapten diphenylcyclopropenone (DPC). These receptors originate from a woman aged 45-59 years with alopecia areata. Some clones in this sample may be carry-over from other donors' samples. Both conserved end residues are part of each CDR3. The order of the fields is clone size, J gene, V gene, D gene, CDR3 DNA, CDR3 protein. D genes are given only for firm matches. Clone sizes are given selectively: once, few, many, or a class where the clone is expanded.

size: many; J: TRBJ2-5; V: TRBV14; D: .; DNA: TGTGCCAGCAGCCAGGTGGGGGCCCTGCCAGGGACCCAGTACTTC; CDR3: CASSQVGALPGTQYF
size: many; J: TRBJ2-7; V: TRBV12-3/TRBV12-4; D: .; DNA: TGTGCCAGCAGTACCGGGCCCGCCTACGAGCAGTACTTC; CDR3: CASSTGPAYEQYF
size: many; J: TRBJ2-1; V: TRBV5-1; D: TRBD2; DNA: TGCGCCAGCAGCGTAACCAGACTAGCTCTTAGCTCCTACAATGAGCAGTTCTTC; CDR3: CASSVTRLALSSYNEQFF
size: once; J: TRBJ2-5; V: TRBV7-9; D: TRBD2; DNA: TGTGCCAGCAGCCACGCTAGCGGGGGAACCCAAGAGACCCAGTACTTC; CDR3: CASSHASGGTQETQYF
size: many; J: TRBJ2-5; V: TRBV9; D: .; DNA: TGTGCCAGCAGCGTAGGACACCCGCAAGAGACCCAGTACTTC; CDR3: CASSVGHPQETQYF
size: many; J: TRBJ2-5; V: TRBV10-3; D: .; DNA: TGTGCCATCAGTAAGACGGTTTTGATAACAGAGGAGACCCAGTACTTC; CDR3: CAISKTVLITEETQYF
size: many; J: TRBJ2-1; V: TRBV9; D: .; DNA: TGTGCCAGCGGGCTATACAATGAGCAGTTCTTC; CDR3: CASGLYNEQFF
size: .; J: TRBJ2-7; V: TRBV5-4; D: .; DNA: TGTGCCAGCAGCTTTTCCGGGCGCTACGAGCAGTACTTC; CDR3: CASSFSGRYEQYF
size: many; J: TRBJ1-5; V: TRBV2; D: TRBD1; DNA: TGTGCCAGCAGTGAATTGGAGGGGGCTCATCAGCCCCAGCATTTT; CDR3: CASSELEGAHQPQHF
size: few; J: TRBJ2-5; V: TRBV7-8; D: TRBD1; DNA: TGTGCCAGCAGAGGGACAGGGATATCTCTTGGGACCCAGTACTTC; CDR3: CASRGTGISLGTQYF
size: few; J: TRBJ2-1; V: TRBV12-3/TRBV12-4; D: .; DNA: TGTGCCAGCAGTTCAGTGGGTAAAAGTGAGCAGTTCTTC; CDR3: CASSSVGKSEQFF
size: many; J: TRBJ1-5; V: TRBV7-8; D: .; DNA: TGTGCCAGCAGCTTATCGACAGAGGGCAATCAGCCCCAGCATTTT; CDR3: CASSLSTEGNQPQHF
size: many; J: TRBJ2-7; V: TRBV4-2; D: .; DNA: TGTGCCAGCAGCCAAGACGAATCGGAATACTCCTACGAGCAGTACTTC; CDR3: CASSQDESEYSYEQYF
size: many; J: TRBJ1-1; V: TRBV29-1; D: TRBD1; DNA: TGCAGCGTTACCCGGACAGGAGAAACTGAAGCTTTCTTT; CDR3: CSVTRTGETEAFF
size: many; J: TRBJ2-1; V: TRBV29-1; D: TRBD1; DNA: TGCAGCGCAACGGGACAGGCGTACAATGAGCAGTTCTTC; CDR3: CSATGQAYNEQFF
size: many; J: TRBJ1-1; V: TRBV18; D: .; DNA: TGTGCCAGCTCAAACACAGGGTCGAACACTGAAGCTTTCTTT; CDR3: CASSNTGSNTEAFF
size: few; J: TRBJ2-7; V: TRBV9; D: TRBD2; DNA: TGTGCCAGCAGCGTGGGTAGCGGGAGTCTCTACGAGCAGTACTTC; CDR3: CASSVGSGSLYEQYF
size: many; J: TRBJ2-7; V: TRBV15; D: TRBD2; DNA: TGTGCCACCAGCAGAGATCTCAGTAGCGGGAGCCCCTACGAGCAGTACTTC; CDR3: CATSRDLSSGSPYEQYF
size: many; J: TRBJ1-2; V: TRBV2; D: .; DNA: TGTGCCAGCAGTTCAGGACCGCTCAACCACTATGGCTACACCTTC; CDR3: CASSSGPLNHYGYTF
size: .; J: TRBJ1-5; V: TRBV6-6; D: .; DNA: TGTGCCAGCAGCTTCGACAGATATAGCAATCAGCCCCAGCATTTT; CDR3: CASSFDRYSNQPQHF
size: many; J: TRBJ2-7; V: TRBV28; D: .; DNA: TGTGCCAGCAGTTCCCGGGGGGCAGATCGATCCTACGAGCAGTACTTC; CDR3: CASSSRGADRSYEQYF
size: few; J: TRBJ2-7; V: TRBV19; D: .; DNA: TGTGCCAGTTCCGCCGCGTCGGGGAATTACGAGCAGTACTTC; CDR3: CASSAASGNYEQYF
size: few; J: TRBJ1-1; V: TRBV20-1; D: .; DNA: TGCAGTGCTCAGGACAGCGTCATGAACACTGAAGCTTTCTTT; CDR3: CSAQDSVMNTEAFF
size: many; J: TRBJ1-6; V: TRBV13; D: TRBD1; DNA: TGTGCCAGCAGCTTAACCAGCCAAACAGGGGCTTTTAATTCACCCCTCCACTTT; CDR3: CASSLTSQTGAFNSPLHF
size: many; J: TRBJ1-1; V: TRBV5-1; D: .; DNA: TGCGCCAGCAGCTTTGGGTCAGTGAACACTGAAGCTTTCTTT; CDR3: CASSFGSVNTEAFF
size: .; J: TRBJ2-7; V: TRBV5-1; D: .; DNA: TGCGCCAGCAGCTTGTCGACAGGTGAGACCTACGAGCAGTACTTC; CDR3: CASSLSTGETYEQYF
size: many; J: TRBJ2-7; V: TRBV20-1; D: TRBD2; DNA: TGCAGTGCTAGTGGGACTAGCGGAGGTTACGAGCAGTACTTC; CDR3: CSASGTSGGYEQYF
size: many; J: TRBJ1-1; V: TRBV12-3/TRBV12-4; D: .; DNA: TGTGCCAGCACCCTTAGGGGGGAAACTGAAGCTTTCTTT; CDR3: CASTLRGETEAFF
size: many; J: TRBJ2-5; V: TRBV7-2; D: TRBD2; DNA: TGTGCCAGCAGCTTTCAGGTGGGGGGGACGGAGACCCAGTACTTC; CDR3: CASSFQVGGTETQYF
size: many; J: TRBJ1-5; V: TRBV6-2/TRBV6-3; D: .; DNA: TGTGCCAGCGAGGGAGTTGGTCAGCCCCAGCATTTT; CDR3: CASEGVGQPQHF
size: .; J: TRBJ1-2; V: TRBV7-9; D: TRBD1; DNA: TGTGCCAGCAGCCCGAGAGGGGGCCCAGGGAGTGGCTACACCTTC; CDR3: CASSPRGGPGSGYTF
size: many; J: TRBJ1-6; V: TRBV3-1; D: .; DNA: TGTGCCAGCAGCCAAGATTATCCAGGCGGCTCCTATAATTCACCCCTCCACTTT; CDR3: CASSQDYPGGSYNSPLHF
size: many; J: TRBJ1-5; V: TRBV3-1; D: TRBD1; DNA: TGTGCCAGCAGTCAGGGGGGCAATCAGCCCCAGCATTTT; CDR3: CASSQGGNQPQHF
size: few; J: TRBJ1-1; V: TRBV29-1; D: .; DNA: TGCAGCGTTAGTCCGGGGGTGGACACTGAAGCTTTCTTT; CDR3: CSVSPGVDTEAFF
size: many; J: TRBJ2-7; V: TRBV18; D: .; DNA: TGTGCCAGCTCACCACCGAGACAGCTCTACGAGCAGTACTTC; CDR3: CASSPPRQLYEQYF
size: many; J: TRBJ2-3; V: TRBV30; D: TRBD2; DNA: TGTGCCTGGGGTAAAGGGACTAGCGGGAGCACAGATACGCAGTATTTT; CDR3: CAWGKGTSGSTDTQYF
size: .; J: TRBJ2-3; V: TRBV7-2; D: TRBD1; DNA: TGTGCCAGCAGCCCAGCCGGGACAGGGGGCGCAGATACGCAGTATTTT; CDR3: CASSPAGTGGADTQYF
size: many; J: TRBJ1-2; V: TRBV5-6; D: TRBD1; DNA: TGTGCCAGCAGCTTAGAAGGGACAGGGAATGGCTACACCTTC; CDR3: CASSLEGTGNGYTF
size: .; J: TRBJ2-1; V: TRBV29-1; D: .; DNA: TGCAGCGTTGTGGAGCTTGATGAGCAGTTCTTC; CDR3: CSVVELDEQFF
size: many; J: TRBJ2-1; V: TRBV27; D: TRBD2; DNA: TGTGCCAGCAGCTTTTGGGGGGCTAGCGGGAGCAATGAGCAGTTCTTC; CDR3: CASSFWGASGSNEQFF
size: .; J: TRBJ2-7; V: TRBV3-1; D: TRBD2; DNA: TGTGCCAGCAGCCGACGGGGTCCACTAGCGACCACCTACGAGCAGTACTTC; CDR3: CASSRRGPLATTYEQYF
size: many; J: TRBJ2-7; V: TRBV20-1; D: TRBD1; DNA: TGCAGTGTCCCGATCCTTCCGGGACAGCAACCCGTCTACGAGCAGTACTTC; CDR3: CSVPILPGQQPVYEQYF
size: .; J: TRBJ1-1; V: TRBV29-1; D: TRBD1; DNA: TGCAGCGTGAACCGGGACAGGGGAGTGGGGACTGAAGCTTTCTTT; CDR3: CSVNRDRGVGTEAFF
size: few; J: TRBJ2-7; V: TRBV20-1; D: .; DNA: TGCAGTGCTAGTGGGGCCCCCCACTCCTACGAGCAGTACTTC; CDR3: CSASGAPHSYEQYF
size: few; J: TRBJ2-5; V: TRBV28; D: TRBD1; DNA: TGTGCCAGCAGGACAGGGTCTGACTTCCAAGAGACCCAGTACTTC; CDR3: CASRTGSDFQETQYF
size: many; J: TRBJ1-2; V: TRBV12-3/TRBV12-4; D: .; DNA: TGTGCCAGCAGTTTAGCTGGGCAGGGAAATGGCTACACCTTC; CDR3: CASSLAGQGNGYTF
size: .; J: TRBJ1-2; V: TRBV29-1; D: TRBD1; DNA: TGCAGCGCTCTAACCCCAGGGGGAAACTATGGCTACACCTTC; CDR3: CSALTPGGNYGYTF
size: many; J: TRBJ1-2; V: TRBV6-2/TRBV6-3; D: .; DNA: TGTGCCAGCAGTTACGTTCAGCCCAACTATGGCTACACCTTC; CDR3: CASSYVQPNYGYTF